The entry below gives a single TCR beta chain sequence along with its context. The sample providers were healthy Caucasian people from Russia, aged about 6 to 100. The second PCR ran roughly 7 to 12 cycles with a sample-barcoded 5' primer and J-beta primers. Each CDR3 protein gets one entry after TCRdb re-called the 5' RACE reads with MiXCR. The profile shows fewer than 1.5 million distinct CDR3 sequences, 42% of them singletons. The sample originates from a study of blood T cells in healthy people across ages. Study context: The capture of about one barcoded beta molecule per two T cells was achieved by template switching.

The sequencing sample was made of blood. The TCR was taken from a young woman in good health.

In DNA, the CDR3 is TGTGCCAGCACCCTTTCTAGCGGGTTGAAAAACATTCAGTACTTC. Amino acid sequence: CASTLSSGLKNIQYF. The rearrangement links TRBV12-3 or TRBV12-4 to TRBJ2-7, with 8 bases fitting TRBD2. Judging by the DNA end, TRBJ2-4 fits better; the J call may be wrong. The CDR3 consists of 15 residues.